This T cell receptor beta chain came from a study of T cell responses to AZD1222 COVID-19 vaccine. Profiling relied on immunoSEQ multiplex PCR, and the TCRdb table lists in-frame clones only, not all of them. The data show about 140,000 clones, approximately 93% seen once. The CDR3 covers 18 residues. Germline V lookup: CDR1 SGHTA, CDR2 FQGNSA. V lost 5 bases, J lost 4 bases, and 13 bases stayed unmatched. The V gene is TRBV7-2, the J gene TRBJ2-2, with 10 bases aligning to TRBD2. This specimen was peripheral blood, taken on day 0 of MenACWY control vaccination. This TCR came from an adult in good health. CDR3 protein: CASSRGLAGALGTGELFF. The CDR3 coding sequence is TGTGCCAGCAGCCGCGGGCTAGCGGGGGCCTTGGGCACCGGGGAGCTGTTTTTT.